This record covers a single T cell receptor beta chain. Documented treatment: randomized to nivolumab then ipilimumab (arm A) or the reverse (arm B). Patients had received no earlier DNA-damaging chemotherapy. This record comes from a study of sequential checkpoint blockade in melanoma. Across the study: Randomization was 1:1 between first-line nivolumab→ipilimumab and ipilimumab→nivolumab.

Generated by immunoSEQ multiplex PCR, the TCRdb table keeps only in-frame clones and is missing some. The data hold around 9,600 clones, with roughly 57% observed a single time. The CDR3 loop spans 18 amino acids. The gene calls are TRBV21-1 and TRBJ1-5; TRBD1 reflects the table's D call only, with no check against the DNA. TRBV21-1 corresponds to a pseudogene. Here the sequenced sample was CD8+ T cells sorted from blood (inferred from file names), taken from a patient given nivolumab and ipilimumab in sequence. The clonotype originates from a human donor with melanoma. CDR3 protein: CASSNWKRDRDSNQPQHF. As DNA, the CDR3 is TGTGCCAGCAGCAATTGGAAACGGGACAGGGATAGCAATCAGCCCCAGCATTTT.